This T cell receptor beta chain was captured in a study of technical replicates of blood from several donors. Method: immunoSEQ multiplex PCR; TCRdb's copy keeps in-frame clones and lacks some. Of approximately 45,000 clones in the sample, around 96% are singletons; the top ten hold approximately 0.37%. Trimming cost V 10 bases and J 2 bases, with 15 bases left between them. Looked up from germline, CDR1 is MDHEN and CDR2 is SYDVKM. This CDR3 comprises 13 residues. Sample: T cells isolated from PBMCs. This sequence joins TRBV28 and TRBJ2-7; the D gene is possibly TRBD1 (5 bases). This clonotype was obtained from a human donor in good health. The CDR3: CATLSRAPYEQYF. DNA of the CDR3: TGTGCCACCCTATCCAGGGCGCCCTACGAGCAGTACTTC.